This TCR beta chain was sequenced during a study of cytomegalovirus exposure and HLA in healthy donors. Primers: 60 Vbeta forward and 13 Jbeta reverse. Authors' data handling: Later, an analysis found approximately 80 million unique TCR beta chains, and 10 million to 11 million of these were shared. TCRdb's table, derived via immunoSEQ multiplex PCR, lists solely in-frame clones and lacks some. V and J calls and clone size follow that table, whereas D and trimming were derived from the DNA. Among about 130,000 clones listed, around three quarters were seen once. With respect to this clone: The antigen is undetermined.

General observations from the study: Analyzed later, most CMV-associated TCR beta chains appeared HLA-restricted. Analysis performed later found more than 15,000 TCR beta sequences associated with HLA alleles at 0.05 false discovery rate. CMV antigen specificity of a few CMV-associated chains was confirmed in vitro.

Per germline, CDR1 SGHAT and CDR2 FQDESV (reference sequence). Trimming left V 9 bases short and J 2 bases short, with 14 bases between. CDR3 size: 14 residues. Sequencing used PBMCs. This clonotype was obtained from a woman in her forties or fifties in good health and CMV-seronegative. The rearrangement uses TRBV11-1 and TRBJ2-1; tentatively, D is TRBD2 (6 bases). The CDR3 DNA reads TGTGCCAGTTATCAGGTAGCGGCCTACAATGAGCAGTTCTTC. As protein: CASYQVAAYNEQFF.